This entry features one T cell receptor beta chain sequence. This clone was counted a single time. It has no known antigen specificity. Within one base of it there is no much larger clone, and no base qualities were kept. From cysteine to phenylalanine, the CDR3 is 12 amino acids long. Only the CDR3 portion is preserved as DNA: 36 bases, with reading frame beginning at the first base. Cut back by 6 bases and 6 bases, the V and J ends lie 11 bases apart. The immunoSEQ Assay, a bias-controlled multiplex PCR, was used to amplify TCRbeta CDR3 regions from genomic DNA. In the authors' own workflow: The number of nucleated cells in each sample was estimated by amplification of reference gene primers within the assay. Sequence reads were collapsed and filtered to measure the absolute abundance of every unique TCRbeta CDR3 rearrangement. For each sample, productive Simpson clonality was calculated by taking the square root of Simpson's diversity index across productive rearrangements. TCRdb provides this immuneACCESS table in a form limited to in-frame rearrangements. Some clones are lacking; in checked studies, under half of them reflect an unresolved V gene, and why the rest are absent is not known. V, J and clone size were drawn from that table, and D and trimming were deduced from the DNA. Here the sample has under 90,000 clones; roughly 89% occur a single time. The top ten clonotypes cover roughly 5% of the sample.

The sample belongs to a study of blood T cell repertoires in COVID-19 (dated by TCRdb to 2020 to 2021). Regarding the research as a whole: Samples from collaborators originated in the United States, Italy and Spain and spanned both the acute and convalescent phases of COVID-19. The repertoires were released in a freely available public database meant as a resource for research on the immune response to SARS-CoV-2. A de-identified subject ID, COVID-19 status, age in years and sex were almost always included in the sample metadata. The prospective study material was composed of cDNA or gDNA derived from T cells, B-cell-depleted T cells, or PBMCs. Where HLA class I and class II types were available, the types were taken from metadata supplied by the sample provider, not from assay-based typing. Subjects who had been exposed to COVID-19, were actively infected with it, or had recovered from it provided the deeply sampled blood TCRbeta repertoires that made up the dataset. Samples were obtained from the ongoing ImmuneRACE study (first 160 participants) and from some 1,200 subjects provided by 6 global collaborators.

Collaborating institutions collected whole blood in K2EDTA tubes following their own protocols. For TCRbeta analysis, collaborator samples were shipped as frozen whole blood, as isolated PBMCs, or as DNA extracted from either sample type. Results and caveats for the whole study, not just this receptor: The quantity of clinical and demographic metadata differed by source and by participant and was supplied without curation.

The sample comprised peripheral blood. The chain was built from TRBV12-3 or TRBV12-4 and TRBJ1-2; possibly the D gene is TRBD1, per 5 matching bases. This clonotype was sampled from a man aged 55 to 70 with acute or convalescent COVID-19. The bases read TGTGCCAGCAGGACCGGGGGTGATGGCTACACCTTC. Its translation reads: CASRTGGDGYTF.